This entry features one TCR beta chain sequence. This specimen comes from a study of shared T cell receptors in the human thymus. Libraries were prepared by immunoSEQ multiplex PCR; TCRdb keeps only in-frame clonotypes and omits some of them. The sample records 720,000 or so clones, around 85% being singletons. This CDR3 is 15 amino acids long. V lost 10 bases to trimming and J lost 1 base; unmatched junction nucleotides: 10. The data were also submitted as part of a second study, on human thymus T cells.

The J gene is TRBJ1-1, the V gene TRBV6-7, with 9 bases aligning to TRBD1. TRBV6-7 qualifies as an ORF whose function is uncertain. The sequence came from a girl less than two years old with a congenital heart defect. The sequenced material came from thymocytes. In DNA form, the CDR3 reads TGTGCCACCCCCGGGACAGGGTTGAGGAACACTGAAGCTTTCTTT. This encodes CATPGTGLRNTEAFF.